A single TCR beta chain is shown here with its context. What it binds is not known. V gave up 5 bases and J gave up 9 bases, with 16 bases separating them. Germline CDR1 and CDR2: GTSNPN and SVGIG (reference sequence). The CDR3 runs to 12 residues. The data were obtained in a study of STAT5B mutations in CD4+ large granular lymphocyte leukemia. Authors' analysis steps: A productive frequency of 2.59 x 10-5 was the lowest detectable. Using immunoSEQ multiplex PCR, the repertoire was profiled, and TCRdb retains in-frame clones only, with some absent. V and J calls and clone size are given by that table; D and trimming were obtained from the DNA. The sample gives over 25,000 clones, 60% to 80% of which show up once; 0.25% to 0.35% is in the top ten. Study-wide findings and caveats: Without putative leukemic clones, patient CD4-sorted repertoires remained more clonal than healthy CD4+ repertoires. Compared with healthy controls (2/35), patient top clones favored TRBV06 (8/27). Roughly a quarter of private leukemic clonotypes occurred rarely in other patients' non-leukemic repertoires.

The sequence was obtained from a human donor in good health. The chain carries TRBV30 and TRBJ2-5; maybe TRBD1 (7 bases). The sequenced sample consisted of CD4+ T cells from blood buffy coats. The CDR3 here is CAWHRGPGAQYF. As DNA, the CDR3 is TGTGCCTGGCACAGGGGTCCGGGGGCCCAGTACTTC.